The present entry profiles one TCR beta chain with its context. What antigen it recognizes has not been identified. No base quality information exists; no much larger clone differs at one position. Cut back by 0 bases and 4 bases, the V and J ends lie 15 bases apart. The CDR3 runs 15 residues from the cysteine to the phenylalanine. The sequence is cut down to CDR3 DNA, 45 bases in frame from base 1. Via the germline V gene, CDR1 is SQVTM and CDR2 ANQGSEA. This sample is part of a study of shared clonotypes between healthy human individuals (dated by TCRdb to 2019 to 2021). Background on the whole study: Two women and three men aged 18 to 49 years were included in the cohort. For each donor, three plates each were used for CD4 naive and CD4 memory, two plates were used for CD8 naive, and one plate was used for CD8 memory. Leukapheresis yielded between about 0.9 and 9.5 billion PBMCs per donor. Blood TCR repertoires of a handful of healthy adults were deeply sequenced to estimate repertoire size and the extent of clonotype sharing between individuals. To increase sequencing depth and limit assay-specific biases, different laboratories used diverse techniques to prepare libraries and sequence TCR repertoires. Study-wide findings and limitations: Sharing across a handful of donors was observed for around 4.8% of naive CD4, 3% to 3.5% of naive CD8, about 2.3% of memory CD4, and about 0.39% of memory CD8 clonotypes. Pairwise subsampling led to the expectation that sequencing depth would affect the degree of clonotype sharing among donors. Only blood was sampled, and tissue TCR repertoires likely differ from those in blood. Even with the large sequencing depth, rarefaction of the sorted-subset datasets indicated that sequencing was incomplete. Because the study included a small number of donors, the genetic and exposure-history diversity represented was limited. Compared with non-shared clonotypes, the clonotypes found in all four sorted-subset donors had higher generation probabilities. Estimated clonotype richness was generally larger for naive than for memory subsets.

CD8 naive samples consisted of CD45RO-negative cells that were positively selected for CCR7, yielding a CD45RA+CCR7+ population without TemRA cells. Healthy HIV-negative adults with no recently reported acute infections or vaccinations were included as donors. All donors were Caucasian adults living in Nashville, Tennessee, USA. After blood collection by leukapheresis, PBMCs were isolated using Ficoll-Histopaque density gradient centrifugation and then cryopreserved in the vapor phase of liquid nitrogen. Analytical flow cytometry was used to check the purity and quantity of every magnetically sorted T cell population. Genomic DNA was isolated from each sorted fraction and quantified by UV absorbance on a Nanodrop 2000c. Using the deep immunoSEQ assay, TCR CDR3 regions were amplified from genomic DNA by multiplex PCR. Genomic DNA extracted from each cell subset was distributed evenly over all wells of several immunoSEQ 96-well plates, and each plate served as one replicate. For sorted subsets, each replicate PCR was loaded with around 200 ng genomic DNA, equivalent to some 31,000 T cell genomes. The purified libraries were quantified using a Qubit 3.0 fluorometer, sized with a Bioanalyzer 2100, and then quantified again using the KAPA Library Quantification kit. Every immunoSEQ 96-well plate was sequenced on a dedicated single-read 150-cycle Illumina NextSeq 550 flow cell. From the authors' description of their analysis: Because only junctional sequences without quality scores were contained in the immunoSEQ output, filtering matching that applied to full-length reads could not be performed. Sequences were annotated with PyIR, a Python wrapper for IgBLAST v1.9, and V/J genes and CDR3 were assigned using IMGT germline references. Reads with weak V/J assignments (E-value above 1e-6), missing CDR3, stop codons, out-of-frame junctions, or ambiguous translated residues were removed. A V3J clonotype was defined by an identical inferred V gene, J gene, and CDR3 amino acid sequence. To compute the percentage overlap between repertoires, the number of shared unique clonotypes was divided by the size of the smaller repertoire. RTK rarefaction, the Chao1 estimator, and Recon v2.1 estimates of unobserved clonotypes were used to assess repertoire richness. Generation probabilities for all TCRbeta clonotypes obtained by the gDNA method from a handful of donors were computed using OLGA. TCRdb took over this immuneACCESS table, retaining in-frame rearrangements with V and J assigned. Such tables are incomplete; in checked studies, under half of the missing clones stem from an unresolved V gene, and the remainder is unexplained. Clonal size and the V and J genes are those of that table, whereas D and trimming came from the DNA. The sample yields approximately 1.9 million clones; roughly 93% were counted once. About 1.6% of the sample goes to the ten largest clones.

This chain is built from TRBV29-1 and TRBJ2-5; the D match is possibly TRBD1 or TRBD2, with 7 bases aligned in each. This receptor was identified in a man aged 18-30 years in good health. Some clones in this sample may be carry-over from other donors' samples. The specimen was naive CD8+ T cells from PBMCs. The sample's cell subset or site label is to be understood as: CD45RA+CCR7+. DNA sequence: TGCAGCGTTGAAGATCGGGCCAGGGGGGGAGAGACCCAGTACTTC. This translates into CSVEDRARGGETQYF.